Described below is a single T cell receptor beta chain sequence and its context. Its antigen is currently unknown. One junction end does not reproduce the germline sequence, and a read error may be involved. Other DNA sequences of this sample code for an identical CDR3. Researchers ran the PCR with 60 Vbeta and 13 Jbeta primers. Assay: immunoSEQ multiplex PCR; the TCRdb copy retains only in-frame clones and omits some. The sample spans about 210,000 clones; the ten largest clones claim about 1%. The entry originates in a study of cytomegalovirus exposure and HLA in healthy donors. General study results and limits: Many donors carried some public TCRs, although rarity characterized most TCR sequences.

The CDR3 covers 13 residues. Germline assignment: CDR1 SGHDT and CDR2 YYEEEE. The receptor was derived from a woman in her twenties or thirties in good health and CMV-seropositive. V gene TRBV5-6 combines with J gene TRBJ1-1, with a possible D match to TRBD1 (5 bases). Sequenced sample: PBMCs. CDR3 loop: CASLLAGGAEAFF. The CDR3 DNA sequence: TGTGCCAGCCTCCTTGCCGGGGGAGCTGAAGCCTTCTTT.